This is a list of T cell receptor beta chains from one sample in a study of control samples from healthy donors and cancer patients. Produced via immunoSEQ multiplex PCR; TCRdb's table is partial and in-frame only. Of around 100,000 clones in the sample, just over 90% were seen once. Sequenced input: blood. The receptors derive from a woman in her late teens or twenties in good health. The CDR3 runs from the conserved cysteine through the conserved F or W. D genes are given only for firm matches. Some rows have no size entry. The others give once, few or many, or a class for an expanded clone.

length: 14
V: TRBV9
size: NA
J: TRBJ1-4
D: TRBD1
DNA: TGTGCCAGCAGCGCCGGACAGGCGAATGAAAAACTGTTTTTT
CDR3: CASSAGQANEKLFF

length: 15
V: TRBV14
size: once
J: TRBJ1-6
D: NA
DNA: TGTGCCAGCAGCCAAGGGTGGGCCTATAATTCACCCCTCCACTTT
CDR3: CASSQGWAYNSPLHF

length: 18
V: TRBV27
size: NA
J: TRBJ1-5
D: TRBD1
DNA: TGTGCCAGCAGTTTAAAGGGGACAGGTAATGTGGGCAATCAGCCCCAGCATTTT
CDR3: CASSLKGTGNVGNQPQHF

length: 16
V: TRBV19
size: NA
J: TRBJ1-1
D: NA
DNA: TGTGCCAGTAACCTTATTGGGGGGGGACTGACCACTGAAGCTTTCTTT
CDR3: CASNLIGGGLTTEAFF

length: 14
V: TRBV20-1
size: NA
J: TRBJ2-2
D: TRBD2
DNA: TGCAGTGCTAGTAGCGGGGGGGCTATCGGGGAGCTGTTTTTT
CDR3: CSASSGGAIGELFF

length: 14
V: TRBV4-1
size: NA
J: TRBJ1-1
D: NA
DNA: TGCGCCAGCAGCCAACCTGGATGGGGCACTGAAGCTTTCTTT
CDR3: CASSQPGWGTEAFF

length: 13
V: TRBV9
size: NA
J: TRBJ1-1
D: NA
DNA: TGTGCCAGCAGCCCCCGAGGGAACACTGAAGCTTTCTTT
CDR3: CASSPRGNTEAFF

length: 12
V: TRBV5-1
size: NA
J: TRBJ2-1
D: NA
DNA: TGCGCCAGCAGCCTTGGGGGGAATGAGCAGTTCTTC
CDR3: CASSLGGNEQFF

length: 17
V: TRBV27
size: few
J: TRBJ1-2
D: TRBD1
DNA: TGTGCCAGCAACCCATTCGGGGGGACAGGGGGCGACTATGGCTACACCTTC
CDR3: CASNPFGGTGGDYGYTF

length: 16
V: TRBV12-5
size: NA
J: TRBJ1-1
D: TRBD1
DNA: TGTGCTAGTGGTTTGGTCTCAGGGGGCTTGGGCACTGAAGCTTTCTTT
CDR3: CASGLVSGGLGTEAFF

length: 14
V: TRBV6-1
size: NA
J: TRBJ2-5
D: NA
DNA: TGTGCCAGAAGAAAACTAGACCGACAAGAGACCCAGTACTTC
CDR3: CARRKLDRQETQYF

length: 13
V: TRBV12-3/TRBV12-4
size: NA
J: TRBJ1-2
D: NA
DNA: TGTGCCAGCAGTCCCTCGGGGGACTATGGCTACACCTTC
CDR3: CASSPSGDYGYTF

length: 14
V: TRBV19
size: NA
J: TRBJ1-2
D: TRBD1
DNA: TGTGCCTCAAGCGAAGGACAGGCTAACTATGGCTACACCTTC
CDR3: CASSEGQANYGYTF

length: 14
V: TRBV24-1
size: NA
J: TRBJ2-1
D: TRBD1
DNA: TGTGCCACCAGTGACTCGACAGGGTTCAATGAGCAGTTCTTC
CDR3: CATSDSTGFNEQFF

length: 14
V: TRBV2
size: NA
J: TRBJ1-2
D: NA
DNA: TGTGCCAGCAGTGAAGATCGGGGTGCCCTCCCCTACACCTTC
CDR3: CASSEDRGALPYTF

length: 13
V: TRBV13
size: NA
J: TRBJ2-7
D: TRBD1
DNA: TGTGCCAGCAGCGTCCAGGGGGCCGGCGAGCAGTACTTC
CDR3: CASSVQGAGEQYF

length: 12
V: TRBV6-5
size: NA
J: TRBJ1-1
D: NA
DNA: TGTGCCAGCAGTTTCAAGAACACTGAAGCTTTCTTT
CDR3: CASSFKNTEAFF

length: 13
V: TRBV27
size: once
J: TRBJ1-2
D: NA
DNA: TGTGCCAGCAGTCGACAGAGTAACTATGGCTACACCTTC
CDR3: CASSRQSNYGYTF

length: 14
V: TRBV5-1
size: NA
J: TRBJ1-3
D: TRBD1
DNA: TGCGCCAGCAGGGACGGGACAGCCGGAAACACCATATATTTT
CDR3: CASRDGTAGNTIYF

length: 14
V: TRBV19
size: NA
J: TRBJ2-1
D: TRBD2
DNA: TGTGCCAGTAGTATAGAAGCGGGGGGTTTTGAGCAGTTCTTC
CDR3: CASSIEAGGFEQFF

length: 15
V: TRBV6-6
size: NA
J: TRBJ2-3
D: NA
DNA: TGTGCCAGCAGTCCGCCCCGTTCTAGCACAGATACGCAGTATTTT
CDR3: CASSPPRSSTDTQYF

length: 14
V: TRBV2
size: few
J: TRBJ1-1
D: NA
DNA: TGTGCCAGCATTCTTGCGACAGCGAACACTGAAGCTTTCTTT
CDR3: CASILATANTEAFF

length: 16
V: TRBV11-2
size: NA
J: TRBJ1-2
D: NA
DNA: TGTGCCAGCAGCTTAGGAGGAGGGGGGGTGGCCTATGGCTACACCTTC
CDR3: CASSLGGGGVAYGYTF

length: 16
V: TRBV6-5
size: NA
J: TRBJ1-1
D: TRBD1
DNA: TGTGCCAGCAGTTACACACCGGACAGGGCGGACACTGAAGCTTTCTTT
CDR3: CASSYTPDRADTEAFF

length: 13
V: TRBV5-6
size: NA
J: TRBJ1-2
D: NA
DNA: TGTGCCAGCAGCTTGGCCCCGAACCATGGCTACACCTTC
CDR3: CASSLAPNHGYTF

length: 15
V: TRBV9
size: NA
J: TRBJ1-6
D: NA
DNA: TGTGCCAGCAGCCCCCAGGACGGCTATAATTCACCCCTCCACTTT
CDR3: CASSPQDGYNSPLHF

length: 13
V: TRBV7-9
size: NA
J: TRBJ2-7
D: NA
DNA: TGTGCCAGCAGCTTTGGGGGATCCTACGAGCAGTACTTC
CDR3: CASSFGGSYEQYF

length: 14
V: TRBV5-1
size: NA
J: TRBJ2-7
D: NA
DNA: TGCGCCAGCAGCTTGGACAGGTCAACCTACGAGCAGTACTTC
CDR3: CASSLDRSTYEQYF

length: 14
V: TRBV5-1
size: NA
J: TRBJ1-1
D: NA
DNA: TGCGCCAGCAGCTTAGACGGCCGGGGGACTGAAGCTTTCTTT
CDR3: CASSLDGRGTEAFF

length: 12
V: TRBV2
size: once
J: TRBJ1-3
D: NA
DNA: TGTGCCAGCCTGGGGCCGGGAAACACCATATATTTT
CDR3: CASLGPGNTIYF

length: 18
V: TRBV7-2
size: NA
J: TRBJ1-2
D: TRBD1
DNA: TGTGCCAGCAGCCCACCACCCGGGACAGGGGGCGGAGGTTATGGCTACACCTTC
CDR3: CASSPPPGTGGGGYGYTF

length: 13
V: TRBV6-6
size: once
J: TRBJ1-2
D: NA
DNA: TGTGCCAGCAGTTACCCCGGACAGAATGGCTACACCTTC
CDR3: CASSYPGQNGYTF

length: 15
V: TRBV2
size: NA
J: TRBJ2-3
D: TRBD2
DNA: TGTGCCGGTTTAGTACTAGCGGGCGATACAGATACGCAGTATTTT
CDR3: CAGLVLAGDTDTQYF

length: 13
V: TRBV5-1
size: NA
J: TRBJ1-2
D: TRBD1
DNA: TGCGCCAGCAGCACAGACAGGGTGAGGGGCTACACCTTC
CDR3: CASSTDRVRGYTF

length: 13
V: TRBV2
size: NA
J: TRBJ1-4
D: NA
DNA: TGTGCCAGCATCGGAGGGGCTAATGAAAAACTGTTTTTT
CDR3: CASIGGANEKLFF

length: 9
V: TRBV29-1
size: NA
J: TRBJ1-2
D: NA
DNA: TGCAGCGTTGAAGATCCTCCTAGCTTC
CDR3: CSVEDPPSF

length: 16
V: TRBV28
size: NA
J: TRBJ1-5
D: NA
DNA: TGTGCCAGCAGTTTTCTTGCCCTGGGGGGCAATCAGCCCCAGCATTTT
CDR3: CASSFLALGGNQPQHF

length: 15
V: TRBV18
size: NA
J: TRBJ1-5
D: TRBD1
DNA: TGTGCCAGCTCACCTGGGACAGGGAGCAATCAGCCCCAGCATTTT
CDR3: CASSPGTGSNQPQHF

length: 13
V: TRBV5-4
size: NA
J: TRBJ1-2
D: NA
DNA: TGTGCCAGCAGCTTGGAAACAGGGAATGGCTACACCTTC
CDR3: CASSLETGNGYTF

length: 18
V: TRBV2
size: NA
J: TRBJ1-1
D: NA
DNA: TGTGCCAGCATAATTGGGCCCCCTTTAACAGGTGGGAACACTGAAGCTTTCTTT
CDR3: CASIIGPPLTGGNTEAFF

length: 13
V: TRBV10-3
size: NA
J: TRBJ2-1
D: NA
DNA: TGTGCCATCACTTCGGGCCCCGGGAGAGAGCAGTTCTTC
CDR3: CAITSGPGREQFF

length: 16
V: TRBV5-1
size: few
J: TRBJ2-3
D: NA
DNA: TGCGCCAGCAGCTTGGTGGGTAGTGGGGTCACAGATACGCAGTATTTT
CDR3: CASSLVGSGVTDTQYF

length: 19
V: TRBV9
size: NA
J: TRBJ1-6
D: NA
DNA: TGTGCCAGCAGCGTAGACCTCCCACGCGCAGGCTCCTATAATTCACCCCTCCACTTT
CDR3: CASSVDLPRAGSYNSPLHF

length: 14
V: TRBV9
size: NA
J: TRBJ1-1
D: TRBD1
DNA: TGTGCCAGCAGCCCCGGTTCAGGGGGAGATGAAGCTTTCTTT
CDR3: CASSPGSGGDEAFF

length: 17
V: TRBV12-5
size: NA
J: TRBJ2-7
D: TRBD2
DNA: TGTGCTAGTGGTTTGGTCCGGGGAGGGAGGAGCTCCTACGAGCAGTACTTC
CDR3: CASGLVRGGRSSYEQYF

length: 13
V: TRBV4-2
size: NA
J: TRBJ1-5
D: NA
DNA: TGTGCCACCTCCTGGGGAAACAATCAGCCCCAGCATTTT
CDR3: CATSWGNNQPQHF